This T cell receptor (beta chain) originates from a study of cytomegalovirus exposure and HLA in healthy donors listed by TCRdb under 2017. Concerning the study at large: According to an earlier analysis of several hundred of the donors, about 170 million T cells yielded 100 million or so unique TCR beta sequences and about 300 Gb of sequence data. A later analysis re-examined previously published TCR beta repertoires from more than 600 donors and added high-resolution HLA genotyping to investigate patterns of TCR occurrence. About 280 gigabases of sequencing data and around 88 million unique TCR sequences made up an early release that covered 500 to 650 HLA-typed donors. Among roughly 400 genotyped donors of the cohort, an average of approximately 240,000 unique TCR beta nucleotide sequences was sequenced per donor, of which about 19% were non-productive. In a later genetic analysis, genome-wide SNP genotypes for about 60% of the 666 donors were used, and that subset was treated as a discovery cohort. Alongside the repertoire data, information on donor age, sex, ethnicity and CMV serostatus was compiled. The later analysis used no new phenotypic data to find candidate immune exposures, relying instead on TCR beta sequences and their occurrence across donors. The study was designed to test whether signatures of past pathogen exposure could be identified by cataloging public T cell receptors. The genetic ancestry cluster associated with self-reported Caucasian donors included about 81% of the roughly 400 genotyped donors. Because of strong linkage in the cohort, a handful of DR-DQ haplotypes were treated as single units for association and clustering. All discovery cohort repertoires had been generated using a single sequencing platform. HLA typing included class I and class II loci at four-digit resolution. In an earlier analysis of 500 to 650 of the donors, high-throughput TCR beta sequencing was used to judge whether each TCR beta V gene segment behaved as functional or pseudogenic. Typing coverage varied by locus: about 620-630 donors for A, B, C, DRB1 and DQB1; roughly 560 for DQA1; approximately 570 for DPA1; approximately 490 for DPB1. The study profiled the T cell repertoires of about 640 subjects by immunosequencing and related them to cytomegalovirus serostatus. The study combined high-throughput TCR immunosequencing, statistical association of individual TCRs with disease status, and machine learning to predict cytomegalovirus infection status. A separate validation cohort of about 110 different subjects was used in addition to the 666-subject first cohort. The study at large found these results: The cohort was sequenced for TCR beta chains only, and without alpha or paired-chain data the features that could be detected were limited. Correlated functional status among segregating V segments might be attributable to linkage disequilibrium, but an unknown experimental factor could not be ruled out. The study gave a list of some 150 TCR beta chains associated with cytomegalovirus. The presence/absence analyses assumed that sequencing depth was roughly uniform across donors, and that assumption may not be true. According to the authors, the approach could potentially be generalized to other disease states and immunological phenotypes. V-gene and J-gene trimming of TCR beta chains was associated with a missense DCLRE1C variant in a later genetic analysis, and the association was replicated in an independent cohort. According to a later analysis, parvovirus B19, influenza, CMV and Epstein-Barr virus appeared linked to several top co-occurrence clusters. A later genetic analysis reported fewer N-insertions in productive TCRs among donors in an Asian-associated ancestry cluster than the roughly 690-donor mean. In a later analysis, HLA-associated TCR beta chains showed more clonal expansion and lower generation probabilities than non-associated chains that were equally common. The classifier was reported to diagnose cytomegalovirus status with high specificity and sensitivity in both the original and validation cohorts. Most CMV-associated TCR beta chains appeared to be HLA-restricted in a later analysis, and the HLA associations seemed to be driven largely by CMV exposure. Most TCR sequences were observed very rarely across donors, whereas some public TCRs were present in many individuals. The only immune exposure information available for the cohort was CMV serostatus. Because some donors lacked HLA typing at each locus, the association tests relied only on the typed subset. In an earlier analysis of 587 of the donors, most TCR beta V segments appeared in productive rearrangements about 87% or about 30% of the time, broadly matching IMGT annotations. Three of the identified cytomegalovirus-associated TCR beta chains were confirmed in vitro to be specific for cytomegalovirus antigens. When HLA alleles, especially DR and DQ, strongly co-occurred, TCR associations were difficult to assign to individual alleles. A later analysis associated 16,951 TCR beta sequences with specific HLA alleles at a false discovery rate of 0.05. A further reported finding was that TCR beta sequences accurately predicted the HLA-A and HLA-B alleles for most subjects in the first cohort. Some IMGT-functional V segments, including TRBV6-2 and TRBV6-3, could not be distinguished by the 87-base-pair reads and were therefore excluded. The sequencing pipeline was judged likely to have produced a cluster of highly shared sequence variants as a technical artifact. Because counts were too low, fewer than 20 rarely observed V segments, including chromosome 9 orphons, were excluded from the earlier analysis of 587 of the donors. According to a later analysis, TCR association rates differed among HLA loci, with DRB1 alleles showing the most associated TCRs and HLA-C alleles showing the fewest.

The germline V gene specifies SGHRS as CDR1 and YFSETQ as CDR2. The CDR3 runs 16 amino acids, cysteine and phenylalanine included. The read is trimmed to its CDR3 DNA, 48 bases read in frame from base 1. V is pared back by 2 bases and J by 1 base, with 15 bases lying between the germline termini. Receptor libraries were prepared by the immunoSEQ multiplex PCR assay. For the multiplex PCR, a mixture combining 60 forward primers for TCR Vbeta segments and 13 reverse primers for TCR Jbeta segments was used. A multiplex PCR assay on genomic DNA amplified the CDR3 region of rearranged TCR beta genes. On the Illumina HiSeq System, the amplified TCR beta libraries were sequenced as 87-base-pair reads. In the paper's pipeline: A later analysis tallied roughly 78 million unique TCR beta chains across the roughly 610 repertoires, and roughly 11 million of those chains were shared by two or more donors. A nearest-neighbor algorithm error-corrected the raw reads and collapsed the reads into unique sequences, merging closely related sequences to remove PCR and sequencing errors. Alignment of CDR3 sequences to IMGT reference sequences was used to assign V, D and J gene segments. Each retained sequence needed at least a six-nucleotide match to both a V gene segment and a J gene segment. Rearrangements were called productive when the CDR3 lacked stop codons and stayed in frame with V and J; all others were non-productive. CDR3 was defined by IMGT convention, running from the second conserved V-encoded cysteine to the conserved J-encoded phenylalanine. The earlier analysis of roughly 590 of the donors excluded any sequence lacking an unambiguous match to a single V gene segment. An earlier analysis of a few hundred of the donors called V segments functional above 56.7% productive rearrangements and segregating when the between-donor standard deviation exceeded 5%. A statistical classification framework was built to diagnose cytomegalovirus status from the catalog of TCR beta chain sequences. In a later analysis, TCR nucleotide sequences were compared against IMGT/GENE-DB human TR gene sequences so that V and J genes could be assigned. The TCRdist pipeline was used in a later analysis to assign CDR3 sequences and most-parsimonious VDJ recombination scenarios. A later analysis defined each TCR beta chain by its CDR3 amino acid sequence plus V-gene family, and excluded reads lacking a unique V-gene family. To address suspected cross-contamination and a sequencing artifact, a later analysis removed some 620 highly shared, low-generation-probability nucleotide sequences. For each public chain, a later analysis derived a clonal expansion index from normalized ranks of inferred template counts within each repertoire. Generation probabilities in a later analysis came from a VDJ recombination model fitted to out-of-frame rearrangements, and those results were checked against IGoR. In a later analysis, TCR-TCR, TCR-HLA and TCR-CMV co-occurrence was scored with hypergeometric tests, and a repertoire-size bias correction was applied to TCR pairs. To estimate false discovery rates, a later analysis permuted the HLA or CMV assignments 20 times. In a later analysis, co-occurring TCRs were grouped using DBSCAN, and TCRdist sequence similarity was added for clustering within HLA-allele-positive subsets. Repertoires with fewer than 30,000 or more than 120,000 public chains were left out of co-occurrence clustering, as were five repertoires with anomalous nucleotide sharing. TCRdb took this table from immuneACCESS and kept in-frame rearrangements with V and J called. Such tables lack part of the clones; where checked against another copy, unresolved V genes explain under half of the gap, and the rest is unexplained. V, J and clone size are those of that table, while D and trimming were read from the DNA. In this sample the table shows 95,000 to 150,000 clones, 50% to 65% of which occur a single time. Together, the top ten hold 9% to 10% of the sample.

As for this clone: The target of this receptor is not known. The input lacks base qualities; no much larger clone sits a single base away.

In total, 500 to 700 healthy bone marrow donors made up the cohort. All cohort members were sampled while nominally healthy, although unrecorded immune exposures were likely present. The donor tested CMV seropositive and was one of the 289 seropositive cohort members. A peripheral blood sample was provided by each donor, and peripheral blood mononuclear cells were used for TCR beta sequencing. The Qiagen DNeasy Blood Extraction Kit was used to extract genomic DNA from the blood cell samples. Sequencing used PBMCs. This receptor chain uses TRBV5-1 and TRBJ2-5, with no D gene named confidently. The receptor's source is a man aged 40-49 years in good health and CMV-seropositive. The DNA reads TGCGCCAGCAGCTTACCTACCCGGCTAGTCCAAGAGACCCAGTACTTC. Protein translation: CASSLPTRLVQETQYF.